The following is a T cell receptor beta chain sequence with its context. Method: immunoSEQ multiplex PCR; TCRdb's copy keeps in-frame clones and lacks some. The profile covers around 80,000 clones, with about 92% appearing a single time and about 0.2% taken by the ten largest. This sample is drawn from a study of OX40 agonist ivuxolimab in advanced cancers. This CDR3 comprises 17 residues. V lost 0 bases, J lost 3 bases, and 6 bases stayed unmatched. CDR1 is MNHNS and CDR2 is SASEGT in the germline V gene. The sequencing here drew on CD4+ or CD8+ T cells sorted from blood, taken in a trial of the OX40 agonist ivuxolimab. This sequence originates from an adult with an advanced solid tumor such as melanoma, head and neck, liver or kidney cancer. V usage is TRBV6-1 and J usage is TRBJ2-1, with TRBD2 matching over 9 bases. CDR3 in amino acids: CASSEARGRAVYNEQFF. DNA of the CDR3: TGTGCCAGCAGTGAAGCCCGCGGGAGGGCCGTCTACAATGAGCAGTTCTTC.